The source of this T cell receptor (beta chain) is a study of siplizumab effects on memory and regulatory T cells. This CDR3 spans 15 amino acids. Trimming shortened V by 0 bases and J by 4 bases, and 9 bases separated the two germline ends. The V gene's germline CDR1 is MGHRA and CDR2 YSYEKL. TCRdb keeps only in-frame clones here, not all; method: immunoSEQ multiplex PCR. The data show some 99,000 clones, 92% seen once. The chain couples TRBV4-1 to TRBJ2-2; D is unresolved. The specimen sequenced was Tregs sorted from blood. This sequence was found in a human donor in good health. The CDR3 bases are TGCGCCAGCAGCCAAGATTCACGGATCACCGGGGAGCTGTTTTTT. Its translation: CASSQDSRITGELFF.